The T cell receptor beta chain described here comes from a study of vaccination and CD4 T cells after COVID-19. Study background: Researchers treated control cultures with a CEFX pool, an HIV-1 Nef pool, or no peptide.

A remark on this clonotype: The antigen remains undetermined.

Oncomine TCR Beta short-read sequencing was applied to DNA from cultured CD4+ T cells. One entry per CDR3 protein results from TCRdb running MiXCR on the PCR reads. There are more than 10,000 distinct CDR3 sequences in the sample; 60% occur only once, and about 13% lies in the top ten. Treatment meaning: roughly 10-day PBMC culture with coronavirus spike peptide pools or control peptides (ViraFEST assay). Before TCRs were sequenced, ViraFEST expanded antigen-specific T cells with peptide pools. CD4+ T cells were isolated by negative selection after around 11 days of culture. This CDR3 has 14 amino acids. Trimming left V 7 bases short and J 7 bases short, with 19 bases between. Germline CDR1 and CDR2: DFQATT and SNEGSKA (reference sequence).

The specimen was CD4+ T cells from blood, cultured in vitro. The TCR comes from a human donor who had recovered from COVID-19. The V and J genes are TRBV20-1 and TRBJ1-4; D may be TRBD1 (5 bases). The CDR3 bases are TGCAGTGTCAACAGGCGGCAGGGTGTTGAAAAACTGTTTTTT. This codes for CSVNRRQGVEKLFF.